This TCR beta chain comes out of a study of T-cell reconstitution after alpha-beta-depleted transplantation in children. Germline V gene data show CDR1 as MNHEY and CDR2 as SMNVEV (reference sequence). Trimming took off 7 bases at V and 5 bases at J, with 13 bases between the two ends. The CDR3 has 13 residues. Unique molecular identifiers were built into the TCRbeta library. Via MiXCR, TCRdb re-called the PCR reads, giving one row per CDR3 protein. Of over 150,000 distinct CDR3 sequences listed, less than 8% are singletons. The sample holds many counts of this clonotype. J is TRBJ2-3 and V is TRBV27; the D gene is possibly TRBD1 (6 bases). Material: PBMCs from the stem cell graft donor, obtained from the stem cell graft. The sequence was obtained from a human donor who donated a stem cell graft to a child with Wiskott-Aldrich syndrome. CDR3 DNA sequence: TGTGCCAGCAAATCAGGGGCTTTAGATACGCAGTATTTT. Protein: CASKSGALDTQYF.